One sample yielded the 15 T cell receptor beta chains listed below, sequenced in a study of shared clonotypes between healthy human individuals. Clones were sequenced by immunoSEQ multiplex PCR, and TCRdb holds only the in-frame ones, with some missing. This sample has millions of clones, with roughly 94% found just once. Sequenced material: naive CD4+ T cells sorted from blood. Subset here: CD45RA+ positively selected. The receptors were sampled from a man younger than 35 in good health.

This clone was picked up one time. The chain couples TRBV2 to TRBJ1-4, with D possibly TRBD1 on 6 matching bases. CDR1 is SNHLY, CDR2 FYNNEI, per germline. Deletions cut 5 bases from V and 0 bases from J, with 19 bases between. The CDR3 is 18 residues long. CDR3 nucleotides: TGTGCCAGCAGTACGGAGGGGACACGTTCTGCAACTAATGAAAAACTGTTTTTT. Translated: CASSTEGTRSATNEKLFF.

This clone has a single count. The genes are TRBV9 and TRBJ2-3, with D perhaps given as TRBD1 or TRBD2 (5 bases each). This CDR3 is built from 17 residues. Trimming pared 4 bases from V and 0 bases from J, leaving 18 bases between. Germline V gene sequence: CDR1 SGDLS, CDR2 YYNGEE. The CDR3, as DNA: TGTGCCAGCAGCCCGAGAGGGGCCCCGACTAGCACAGATACGCAGTATTTT. This translates into CASSPRGAPTSTDTQYF.

The chain links TRBV10-3 to TRBJ2-3; TRBD2 aligns across 10 bases. The V and J ends lost 6 bases and 0 bases, in that order; junction bases with no gene match: 3. The CDR3 loop spans 15 amino acids. Germline values: CDR1 ENHRY, CDR2 SYGVKD. CDR3 loop: CAIRLAGQSTDTQYF. As DNA, the CDR3 is TGTGCCATCAGACTAGCGGGACAAAGCACAGATACGCAGTATTTT.

The rearrangement uses TRBV5-1 and TRBJ2-1; 8 bases line up with TRBD2. The CDR3 is 16 residues long. Per germline, CDR1 SGHRS and CDR2 YFSETQ. V shed 1 base, J shed 5 bases, and the junction held 8 bases outside the gene matches. For the CDR3, the DNA is TGCGCCAGCAGCTTGTTAGCGGGACAAGGAAACAATGAGCAGTTCTTC. Its protein product is CASSLLAGQGNNEQFF.

The V call is TRBV2, the J call TRBJ2-2, with unresolved D. The CDR3 is 13 amino acids. Germline V gene lookup returns CDR1 SNHLY and CDR2 FYNNEI. V dropped 9 bases and J dropped 3 bases, with 11 bases sitting between them. The CDR3 loop is CASTLTHTGELFF. CDR3 nucleotide sequence: TGTGCCAGTACCCTAACTCACACCGGGGAGCTGTTTTTT.

The rearrangement links TRBV14 to TRBJ1-2; D is perhaps TRBD1 (5 bases). Deletions cut 4 bases from V and 8 bases from J, with 20 bases between. Germline V gives CDR1 SGHDN, CDR2 FVKESK. CDR3 length equals 15 residues. This chain's CDR3 is CASSPPGTGLWGYTF. The CDR3 nucleotides read TGTGCCAGCAGCCCGCCCGGGACGGGACTATGGGGCTACACCTTC.

The chain combines TRBV19 with TRBJ1-6; perhaps TRBD1 as D (5 bases). CDR1 LNHDA and CDR2 SQIVND come from the germline V gene (reference sequence). V was cut by 7 bases and J by 8 bases, with 15 bases left in between. CDR3 length equals 14 residues. CDR3 sequence (DNA): TGTGCCAGTACCTCTTCCCGGGGGTATTCACCCCTCCACTTT. It yields the protein CASTSSRGYSPLHF.

The chain links TRBV6-5 to TRBJ1-2; 7 bases align to TRBD1. Germline V gene sequence: CDR1 MNHEY, CDR2 SVGAGI. CDR3 size: 12 residues. With 6 bases clipped from V and 7 bases from J, the junction kept 5 bases outside the gene matches. CDR3 DNA sequence: TGTGCCAGCAGCCAAGGGGGCAGTGGCTACACCTTC. Translated: CASSQGGSGYTF.

The chain carries TRBV27 and TRBJ2-3, with 14 bases identical to TRBD2. This CDR3 has 18 residues. V lost 5 bases, J lost 6 bases, and 13 bases stayed unmatched. CDR1 is MNHEY and CDR2 is SMNVEV in the germline V gene (reference sequence). The CDR3 spells CASSPGLAGVWVGDTQYF. In nucleotides, the CDR3 is TGTGCCAGCAGTCCGGGACTAGCGGGAGTATGGGTGGGGGATACGCAGTATTTT.

This chain joins TRBV18 and TRBJ2-5; unclear D gene. CDR3 length: 12 residues. Looked up from germline, CDR1 is KGHSH and CDR2 is LQKENI. Trimming shortened V by 2 bases and J by 4 bases, and 5 bases separated the two germline ends. CDR3 sequence (DNA): TGTGCCAGCTCACCAGATCCAGAGACCCAGTACTTC. This sequence encodes CASSPDPETQYF.

The chain carries TRBV6-5 and TRBJ2-3; D gene unclear. V was trimmed by 8 bases and J by 2 bases, leaving 11 bases between them. CDR3 size: 13 residues. Germline assignment: CDR1 MNHEY and CDR2 SVGAGI. CDR3 sequence: CASAGDLTDTQYF. CDR3 sequence (DNA): TGTGCCAGCGCCGGAGACCTCACAGATACGCAGTATTTT.

To note about this clone: The germline gene is not matched at one end of the junction; a read error may be the cause. This sequence joins TRBV7-7 and TRBJ2-3, with 10 nucleotides matching TRBD2. CDR1 and CDR2 (germline): SSHAT, FNYEAQ (reference sequence). This CDR3 spans 15 amino acids. The CDR3 DNA is TGTGCTAGCAGCATGAGAGCGGGGGGGGCAGATACGCAGTATTTT. Its translation is CASSMRAGGADTQYF.

The J gene is TRBJ1-5, the V gene TRBV7-2; 9 positions match TRBD1. Trimming took 5 bases from V and 3 from J; bases not matched to a gene: 8. This CDR3 is 16 amino acids long. Germline V CDR1 and CDR2: SGHTA, FQGNSA. The CDR3 DNA reads TGTGCCAGCAGCGCATCCGGGACAGGGATCAATCAGCCCCAGCATTTT. This encodes CASSASGTGINQPQHF.

A remark on this clone: Other DNA sequences in the sample encode the same CDR3. The chain couples TRBV7-9 to TRBJ2-3; D possibly uses TRBD1 or TRBD2 (5 bases each). V lost 1 base and J lost 2, with 10 bases in between. The CDR3 is 15 amino acids. The germline V gene has CDR1 SEHNR and CDR2 FQNEAQ (reference sequence). The CDR3 here is CASSLGGLTTDTQYF. The DNA for the CDR3 is TGTGCCAGCAGCTTAGGGGGGTTAACCACAGATACGCAGTATTTT.

Many counts were recorded for this clone. J is TRBJ2-7 and V is TRBV7-2; 9 bases agree with TRBD2. Germline lookup yields CDR1 SGHTA and CDR2 FQGNSA. This CDR3 is 15 amino acids long. V was clipped by 2 bases and J by 3 bases; unmatched bases: 5. The CDR3 here is CASSLIPSGDYEQYF. The DNA of the CDR3 is TGTGCCAGCAGCTTAATTCCTAGCGGGGACTACGAGCAGTACTTC.